Shown below are 12 T cell receptor beta chains from a single sample sequenced in a study of shared clonotypes between healthy human individuals. As defined, naive CD8 cells were CD45RO-negative and positively selected for CCR7, with terminally differentiated effector memory CD45RA+ cells excluded. Here immunoSEQ multiplex PCR was the method, and the copy in TCRdb shows in-frame clones only, minus some. The top ten hold around 24% of the sample, which has about 820,000 clones, 80% to 95% seen once. Sequenced sample: naive CD8+ T cells sorted from blood. These receptors all stem from a man aged 25 to 40 in good health.

The chain carries TRBV7-3 and TRBJ2-7; tentatively, D is TRBD1 or TRBD2 (6 bases each). Germline CDR1 is SGHTA and CDR2 is FQGTGA. The CDR3 contains 16 residues. Trimming stripped 5 bases from V and 3 bases from J, with 20 bases between. CDR3 sequence: CASSPTGGPAFYEQYF. The CDR3 DNA reads as TGTGCCAGCAGCCCAACTGGGGGGCCAGCGTTCTACGAGCAGTACTTC.

This clone was observed a few times. V gene TRBV7-9 combines with J gene TRBJ2-5; perhaps TRBD2 as D (5 bases). V dropped 0 bases and J dropped 4 bases, with 12 bases sitting between them. CDR3 length: 15 residues. CDR1 and CDR2 from the germline V gene are SEHNR and FQNEAQ (reference sequence). In nucleotides, the CDR3 is TGTGCCAGCAGCTTAGCGCAGTTCGGACTAGAGACCCAGTACTTC. Amino acids: CASSLAQFGLETQYF.

The rearrangement uses TRBV6-1 and TRBJ1-1; TRBD1 is a possible D gene (5 bases). CDR1 MNHNS and CDR2 SASEGT come from the germline V gene. The ends were cut back, 6 bases at V and 1 base at J, with 15 bases in the middle. This CDR3 has 15 amino acids. The DNA of the CDR3 is TGTGCCAGCAGATCGGGACGGAACACGAACACTGAAGCTTTCTTT. Residues: CASRSGRNTNTEAFF.

This chain joins TRBV27 and TRBJ2-1, with 11 nucleotides matching TRBD2. Unmatched junction bases numbered 5, after V lost 6 bases and J lost 7 bases. Germline V CDR1 and CDR2: MNHEY, SMNVEV (reference sequence). CDR3 length equals 14 residues. CDR3 nucleotide sequence: TGTGCCAGCAGCGAACTAGCGGGAGAAAATGAGCAGTTCTTC. This encodes CASSELAGENEQFF.

The V and J genes are TRBV9 and TRBJ2-2; D may be TRBD2 (6 bases). The CDR3 runs to 15 residues. From germline, CDR1 is SGDLS and CDR2 YYNGEE. The V gene lost 2 bases and the J gene lost 2 bases, with 10 bases spanning the gap. The CDR3 sequence: CASSVYSGNTGELFF. Written as DNA, the CDR3 is TGTGCCAGCAGCGTGTATAGCGGTAACACCGGGGAGCTGTTTTTT.

The chain has TRBV7-9 and TRBJ1-1; D possibly corresponds to TRBD1 (5 bases). The CDR3 is 16 residues long. V lost 2 bases, J lost 3 bases, and 16 bases lay in between. Germline CDR1 reads SEHNR; CDR2 reads FQNEAQ (reference sequence). CDR3 protein: CASSLILGQGHTEAFF. CDR3 nucleotides: TGTGCCAGCAGCTTAATCCTTGGGCAGGGTCACACTGAAGCTTTCTTT.

V gene TRBV7-8 combines with J gene TRBJ1-5; 7 bases fit TRBD1. The trim removed 4 bases at V and 4 bases at J, leaving 10 bases unmatched. The V gene's germline CDR1 is SGHVS and CDR2 FQNEAQ. The CDR3 spans 16 residues. DNA of the CDR3: TGTGCCAGCAGCTCCTCCATTAGGGGGCTAAATCAGCCCCAGCATTTT. Amino acid sequence: CASSSSIRGLNQPQHF.

This sequence joins TRBV28 and TRBJ2-7; D possibly corresponds to TRBD1 (6 bases). The CDR3 covers 15 residues. V gave up 7 bases and J gave up 2 bases, with 18 bases separating them. Germline CDR1 MDHEN, CDR2 SYDVKM. The CDR3 DNA reads TGTGCCAGCATCACACAGGGTTCTTTAACCTACGAGCAGTACTTC. It yields the protein CASITQGSLTYEQYF.

Comments on this clone: Different DNA sequences within this sample yield the same CDR3. The chain is built from TRBV27 and TRBJ2-2; D not certain. This CDR3 contains 12 residues. From germline, CDR1 is MNHEY and CDR2 SMNVEV (reference sequence). V was clipped by 3 bases and J by 7 bases, with 6 bases between them. CDR3 protein: CASSLVGGELFF. The CDR3 DNA is TGTGCCAGCAGTTTGGTGGGCGGGGAGCTGTTTTTT.

The chain links TRBV30 to TRBJ2-7; the D is unclear. Germline lookup yields CDR1 GTSNPN and CDR2 SVGIG (reference sequence). The CDR3 extends over 14 amino acids. Trimming stripped 0 bases from V and 2 bases from J, with 11 bases between. The CDR3 bases are TGTGCCTGGAGTGTAGGTATCACCGCCTACGAGCAGTACTTC. Protein sequence: CAWSVGITAYEQYF.

In this sample, this clone turned up once. The chain employs TRBV7-2 and TRBJ2-3; 11 bases are a match to TRBD2. With 1 base clipped from V and 14 bases from J, the junction kept 5 bases outside the gene matches. CDR1 and CDR2 (germline): SGHTA, FQGNSA. CDR3 length: 13 residues. CDR3 sequence reads: CASSLGLAGGLYF. CDR3 DNA: TGTGCCAGCAGCTTAGGATTAGCGGGAGGGTTGTATTTT.

In this sample, this clone turned up once. V and J are TRBV6-1 and TRBJ2-7; the D gene is possibly TRBD2 (5 bases). Looked up from germline, CDR1 is MNHNS and CDR2 is SASEGT. V was clipped by 3 bases and J by 3 bases, with 12 bases between them. The CDR3 is made up of 14 amino acids. DNA for the CDR3: TGTGCCAGCAGTGAGATAAAGGGAGACTACGAGCAGTACTTC. Protein product: CASSEIKGDYEQYF.